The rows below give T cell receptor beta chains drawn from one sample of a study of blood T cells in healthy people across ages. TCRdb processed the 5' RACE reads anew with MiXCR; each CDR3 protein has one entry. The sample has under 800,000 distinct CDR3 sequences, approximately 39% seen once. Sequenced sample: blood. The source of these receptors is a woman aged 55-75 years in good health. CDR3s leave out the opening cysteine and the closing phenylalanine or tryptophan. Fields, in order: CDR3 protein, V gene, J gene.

CDR3: SAGPGQLQGTGELF
V: TRBV20-1
J: TRBJ2-2

CDR3: ASSEGYEQY
V: TRBV6-1
J: TRBJ2-7

CDR3: ASRMETPTWREGHGTDTQY
V: TRBV11-1
J: TRBJ2-3

CDR3: ASRGDGYGYT
V: TRBV12-3/TRBV12-4
J: TRBJ1-2

CDR3: ASTGTRGGQETQY
V: TRBV2
J: TRBJ2-5

CDR3: ASSFSSPLH
V: TRBV7-2
J: TRBJ1-6

CDR3: ASSQDRISSRGYT
V: TRBV4-3
J: TRBJ1-2

CDR3: ATSDHSGSLRDTQY
V: TRBV24-1
J: TRBJ2-3

CDR3: ATSRETGTGNTIY
V: TRBV15
J: TRBJ1-3

CDR3: ASSKEPGTVTHNEQF
V: TRBV21-1
J: TRBJ2-1

CDR3: ASSQDGGYSYEQY
V: TRBV4-2
J: TRBJ2-7

CDR3: ASTIAGPYNEQF
V: TRBV3-1
J: TRBJ2-1

CDR3: ASSLFHLGSEKLF
V: TRBV7-2
J: TRBJ1-4

CDR3: ASSLALPWEEF
V: TRBV12-3/TRBV12-4
J: TRBJ2-1

CDR3: ASSRMGDLGYGYT
V: TRBV4-3
J: TRBJ1-2

CDR3: ATKARATDTQY
V: TRBV24-1
J: TRBJ2-3

CDR3: ASRAAREQY
V: TRBV2
J: TRBJ2-7

CDR3: SARDLGTSGRETYEQY
V: TRBV20-1
J: TRBJ2-7

CDR3: ASSPPGTEQF
V: TRBV9
J: TRBJ2-1

CDR3: ASSVGLAGASSYEQY
V: TRBV9
J: TRBJ2-7

CDR3: SARERGAGFGTDTQY
V: TRBV20-1
J: TRBJ2-3

CDR3: ASSQETGQGYNEQF
V: TRBV5-1
J: TRBJ2-1

CDR3: AISLAEEDTQY
V: TRBV10-3
J: TRBJ2-3

CDR3: ASSFEVSGGNEQF
V: TRBV13
J: TRBJ2-1

CDR3: ASSDAGRGTDTQY
V: TRBV25-1
J: TRBJ2-3

CDR3: ASSLGGRGQETQY
V: TRBV5-5
J: TRBJ2-5

CDR3: ASSLEGRGDNQPQH
V: TRBV7-2
J: TRBJ1-5

CDR3: SAPTQQGWNEQF
V: TRBV20-1
J: TRBJ2-1

CDR3: ASSQAVRLQIGNEQF
V: TRBV4-3
J: TRBJ2-1

CDR3: ASSLARPGQGSEQY
V: TRBV7-8
J: TRBJ2-7

CDR3: ASSGVPGLAGVTQY
V: TRBV7-2
J: TRBJ2-3

CDR3: ASSYSKLAGAYNEQY
V: TRBV6-2/TRBV6-3
J: .

CDR3: ASSQRSAHEQY
V: TRBV3-1
J: TRBJ2-7

CDR3: ASSERGIYNEQF
V: TRBV27
J: TRBJ2-1

CDR3: SASPSLNQGTEAF
V: TRBV20-1
J: TRBJ1-1

CDR3: SARVQPNTEAF
V: TRBV20-1
J: TRBJ1-1

CDR3: ASSPGLDNNEQF
V: TRBV18
J: TRBJ2-1

CDR3: ASSVGDYKQY
V: TRBV9
J: TRBJ2-7

CDR3: AICDGVRVPYEQY
V: TRBV10-3
J: TRBJ2-7

CDR3: ASSLVVPRLGTNTEAF
V: TRBV11-2
J: TRBJ1-1

CDR3: AISERREIEKLF
V: TRBV10-3
J: TRBJ1-4

CDR3: ATSWGSEQY
V: TRBV24-1
J: .

CDR3: ASSSTGVGLDTQY
V: TRBV7-3
J: TRBJ2-3

CDR3: SVGGLAGVRSTDTQY
V: TRBV29-1
J: TRBJ2-3

CDR3: ASSPGLSSGEQF
V: TRBV7-3
J: TRBJ2-1

CDR3: ASSGLQNTEAF
V: TRBV7-9
J: TRBJ1-1